These 8 T cell receptor beta chains share one sample of origin, sequenced in a study of T cells expressing NK-cell markers. TCRdb reanalyzed the 5' RACE reads and collapses them to one entry per CDR3 protein, without DNA. This repertoire comprises about 400,000 distinct CDR3 sequences; its ten largest clones make up approximately 11%. The sample taken for sequencing was blood T cells: a sorted CD56 or NKG2C T cell subset, CD4+ or CD8+ T cells, or bulk PBMC T cells (not recorded which). The receptors were gathered from a woman aged 45-59 years in good health.

The chain couples TRBV12-5 to TRBJ1-1; TCRdb outputs TRBD1, but without DNA this stays unchecked. CDR3 length equals 15 residues. Per the germline V gene, CDR1 is LGHNT and CDR2 is FRNRAP. CDR3 residues: CASGLVGGSYTEAFF.

This chain connects TRBV3-1 to TRBJ1-1. The CDR3 spans 14 residues. CDR1 and CDR2 from the germline V gene are LGHDT and YNNKEL (reference sequence). The CDR3 is CASSLKAQSTEAFF.

This chain connects TRBV24-1 to TRBJ2-1; TCRdb lists TRBD1, though no DNA is available to test this call. CDR1 is KGHDR, CDR2 SFDVKD, per germline. CDR3 length: 17 residues. Here the CDR3 reads CATSGASQDHETNEQFF.

J is TRBJ1-2 and V is TRBV10-2. CDR1 is WSHSY and CDR2 is SAAADI in the germline V gene. This CDR3 spans 14 amino acids. The CDR3 sequence is CASSEIQGLYGYTF.

The V gene is TRBV20-1, the J gene TRBJ2-3; TCRdb gives TRBD1 as the D gene, but with no DNA this cannot be confirmed. The CDR3 totals 14 residues. The germline V gene encodes CDR1 DFQATT and CDR2 SNEGSKA (reference sequence). The CDR3 sequence: CSARNRDSTDTQYF.

The CDR3 sequence: CASSPVVAGELFF. The genes are TRBV5-1 and TRBJ2-2. Per the germline V gene, CDR1 is SGHRS and CDR2 is YFSETQ. This CDR3 has 13 residues.

V and J are TRBV7-2 and TRBJ2-3; TCRdb outputs TRBD2, but without DNA this stays unchecked. Germline values: CDR1 SGHTA, CDR2 FQGNSA. The CDR3 extends over 14 amino acids. CDR3 amino acids: CASTGGGLTDTQYF.

The rearrangement joins TRBV10-3 to TRBJ2-1; TCRdb lists TRBD1, though no DNA is available to test this call. In germline, CDR1 is ENHRY, CDR2 SYGVKD. This CDR3 has 15 residues. CDR3 sequence: CAITSRGWGYNEQFF.